This TCR beta chain was identified during a study of T cells in Graves' hyperthyroidism and ophthalmopathy. This clonotype was picked up many times. The CDR3 regions of TCR beta were amplified from RNA transcripts. TCR CDR3 underwent first-round RT-PCR with the HTBI primer set. TCRdb passed the multiplex PCR reads through MiXCR, listing each CDR3 protein once. Of hundreds of thousands of distinct CDR3 sequences in the sample, 35% to 45% were seen once. The germline V and J ends were trimmed by 0 bases and 7 bases, with 15 bases remaining between them. The length of the CDR3 is 15 residues. The germline CDR1 and CDR2 sequences are DFQATT and SNEGSKA (reference sequence). Graves' hyperthyroidism was deemed stable given no ophthalmopathy progression within 18 months. PBMCs were derived from roughly 10 ml fresh peripheral blood.

The clonotype comes from a man younger than 30 with Graves' hyperthyroidism. This chain uses TRBV20-1 with TRBJ2-2; weak D call: TRBD2 (6 bases). Sequencing was carried out using blood. The CDR3 here is CSAREREGFGGELFF. DNA of the CDR3: TGCAGTGCTAGAGAGCGGGAAGGGTTTGGCGGGGAGCTGTTTTTT.